This T cell receptor beta chain is from a study of PD-L1 blockade in urothelial cancer. Whole-study context: About 85% of the 29 patients were males with bladder-origin urothelial cancer. A median blood sample held roughly 150,000 T cells and approximately 80,000 unique TCRs. Blood was analyzed 3 weeks (second dose) and 6 weeks after treatment start. Findings and limits, study-wide: Tumor-associated blood clones were expanded more by durable-benefit patients at 3 weeks.

In the case of this clone: Its antigen is not identified.

Indicated time point: peripheral blood 6 weeks after treatment start. Trimming took 3 bases from V and 5 from J; bases not matched to a gene: 14. The germline V gene encodes CDR1 LNHDA and CDR2 SQIVND (reference sequence). The CDR3 is 17 residues long. Measured with immunoSEQ multiplex PCR; TCRdb has only the in-frame clones, and not every one. The sample lists 40,000 to 45,000 clones, approximately 84% occurring once. The receptor was isolated from a man in his 70s with urothelial cancer. This chain uses TRBV19 with TRBJ2-5, with 8 bases that match TRBD1. The sample was PBMCs, taken around atezolizumab (anti-PD-L1) treatment. The CDR3 protein is CASSILNGQGWEETQYF. The CDR3 DNA reads as TGTGCCAGTAGTATCCTGAACGGACAGGGCTGGGAGGAGACCCAGTACTTC. Full variable domain (missing parts from reference TRBV19 and TRBJ2-5): DGGITQSPKYLFRKEGQNVTLSCEQNLNHDAMYWYRQDPGQGLRLIYYSQIVNDFQKGDIAEGYSVSREKKESFPLTVTSAQKNPTAFYLCASSILNGQGWEETQYFGPGTRLLVL.